Listed below are T cell receptor beta chains from one sample, sequenced in a study of shared clonotypes between healthy human individuals. The protocol was immunoSEQ multiplex PCR, while the TCRdb copy is restricted to in-frame clones and leaves out a portion. The data hold under 1,100,000 clones, with approximately 68% observed a single time. Sequenced material: memory CD4+ T cells sorted from blood. The source of these receptors is a young man in good health. Each CDR3 is given with its conserved first and last residue. Fields, in order: V gene, D gene, J gene, CDR3 length, clone size, CDR3 DNA, CDR3 protein. The D gene is left open where the match is weak. Size values are once, few and many counts, or a class for expanded clones, and some rows have none.

v_gene: TRBV29-1; d_gene: -; j_gene: TRBJ2-3; len: 12; abundance: -; CDR3nt: TGCAGCTTCCGACCTAGCACAGATACGCAGTATTTT; CDR3aa: CSFRPSTDTQYF
v_gene: TRBV19; d_gene: -; j_gene: TRBJ2-7; len: 15; abundance: -; CDR3nt: TGTGCCAGTAGTATAGGGACGCAGGGGACGGGGGAGCAGTACTTC; CDR3aa: CASSIGTQGTGEQYF
v_gene: TRBV7-3; d_gene: -; j_gene: TRBJ2-1; len: 16; abundance: -; CDR3nt: TGTGCCAGCAGCTTAACGTCGCTAGGGGCCTACAATGAGCAGTTCTTC; CDR3aa: CASSLTSLGAYNEQFF
v_gene: TRBV6-1; d_gene: -; j_gene: TRBJ2-1; len: 11; abundance: once; CDR3nt: TGTGCCAGCAGTGTATCAGGGAGAGAATTCTTC; CDR3aa: CASSVSGREFF
v_gene: TRBV7-6; d_gene: -; j_gene: TRBJ1-3; len: 16; abundance: -; CDR3nt: TGTGCCAGCAGCTTACAGGGACCGACCTCTGGAAACACCATATATTTT; CDR3aa: CASSLQGPTSGNTIYF
v_gene: TRBV5-1; d_gene: -; j_gene: TRBJ1-2; len: 14; abundance: -; CDR3nt: TGCGCCAGCAGCAGAGGGGAGGGAAACTATGGCTACACCTTC; CDR3aa: CASSRGEGNYGYTF
v_gene: TRBV18; d_gene: TRBD2; j_gene: TRBJ2-5; len: 17; abundance: few; CDR3nt: TGTGCCAGCTCACCTCTAGGGACTAGCGGTAATCAAGAGACCCAGTACTTC; CDR3aa: CASSPLGTSGNQETQYF
v_gene: TRBV7-2; d_gene: TRBD1; j_gene: TRBJ1-2; len: 15; abundance: once; CDR3nt: TGTGCCAGCAGCTTAGCGGGGACAGCGGTCTATGGCTACACCTTC; CDR3aa: CASSLAGTAVYGYTF
v_gene: TRBV10-3; d_gene: -; j_gene: TRBJ1-5; len: 14; abundance: -; CDR3nt: TGTGCCATCAGTGAGTCTGGGTCGAATCAGCCCCAGCATTTT; CDR3aa: CAISESGSNQPQHF
v_gene: TRBV11-3; d_gene: -; j_gene: TRBJ2-7; len: 14; abundance: once; CDR3nt: TGTGCCAGCAGCTTAGGGGCTAGCTCCGCCGAGCAGTACTTC; CDR3aa: CASSLGASSAEQYF
v_gene: TRBV5-4; d_gene: TRBD1; j_gene: TRBJ1-5; len: 14; abundance: few; CDR3nt: TGTGCCAGCAGCAACGGACAGGCCAATCAGCCCCAGCATTTT; CDR3aa: CASSNGQANQPQHF
v_gene: TRBV30; d_gene: -; j_gene: TRBJ1-4; len: 16; abundance: -; CDR3nt: TGTGCCTGGAGTGTAATGGTTGGGCTGAAGAATGAAAAACTGTTTTTT; CDR3aa: CAWSVMVGLKNEKLFF
v_gene: TRBV9; d_gene: -; j_gene: TRBJ1-4; len: 13; abundance: -; CDR3nt: TGTGCCAGCAGCGTAAAAGCTAATGAAAAACTGTTTTTT; CDR3aa: CASSVKANEKLFF
v_gene: TRBV5-1; d_gene: TRBD2; j_gene: TRBJ2-2; len: 16; abundance: -; CDR3nt: TGCGCCAGCAGCTTGGCGGGACTAGCGAACACCGGGGAGCTGTTTTTT; CDR3aa: CASSLAGLANTGELFF
v_gene: TRBV6-1; d_gene: -; j_gene: TRBJ2-3; len: 15; abundance: many; CDR3nt: TGTGCCAGCAGTCCTGGGATGGGGGTCCGGGATACGCAGTATTTT; CDR3aa: CASSPGMGVRDTQYF
v_gene: TRBV19; d_gene: -; j_gene: TRBJ2-2; len: 17; abundance: -; CDR3nt: TGTGCCAGTAGTATAGATGAAGGAAGGCTGAAGGCCGGGGAGCTGTTTTTT; CDR3aa: CASSIDEGRLKAGELFF
v_gene: TRBV30; d_gene: -; j_gene: TRBJ2-3; len: 15; abundance: -; CDR3nt: TGTGCCTGGAGTGTATGGGGGGACAGCACAGATACGCAGTATTTT; CDR3aa: CAWSVWGDSTDTQYF
v_gene: TRBV6-1; d_gene: -; j_gene: TRBJ2-3; len: 15; abundance: -; CDR3nt: TGTGCCAGCAGTGAAGGCCTAGGGTCCCCAGATACGCAGTATTTT; CDR3aa: CASSEGLGSPDTQYF
v_gene: TRBV5-1; d_gene: -; j_gene: TRBJ1-4; len: 14; abundance: -; CDR3nt: TGCGCCAGCAGCTTGGGCGGGGGAGACGAAAAACTGTTTTTT; CDR3aa: CASSLGGGDEKLFF
v_gene: TRBV2; d_gene: -; j_gene: TRBJ2-5; len: 13; abundance: -; CDR3nt: TGTGCCAGCAGTTTTAACATGGGGGAGACCCAGTACTTC; CDR3aa: CASSFNMGETQYF
v_gene: TRBV19; d_gene: TRBD1; j_gene: TRBJ1-2; len: 15; abundance: -; CDR3nt: TGTGCCAGTAGTATACCCCGGACAGGGGCCTATGGCTACACCTTC; CDR3aa: CASSIPRTGAYGYTF
v_gene: TRBV30; d_gene: -; j_gene: TRBJ2-3; len: 13; abundance: -; CDR3nt: TGTGCCTGGAGGGCACCGAGGGTAGATACGCAGTATTTT; CDR3aa: CAWRAPRVDTQYF
v_gene: TRBV28; d_gene: TRBD1; j_gene: TRBJ1-2; len: 15; abundance: -; CDR3nt: TGTGCCAGCAGTTTGGTGCAGGGGGTGAACTATGGCTACACCTTC; CDR3aa: CASSLVQGVNYGYTF
v_gene: TRBV27; d_gene: TRBD2; j_gene: TRBJ2-7; len: 17; abundance: -; CDR3nt: TGTGCCAGCAGCGATAAAGGGACTAGCGGTTATTTCTACGAGCAGTACTTC; CDR3aa: CASSDKGTSGYFYEQYF
v_gene: TRBV6-5; d_gene: -; j_gene: TRBJ2-5; len: 14; abundance: few; CDR3nt: TGTGCCAGCAGTCAAAGTCAGATTTCAGAGACCCAGTACTTC; CDR3aa: CASSQSQISETQYF
v_gene: TRBV6-1; d_gene: -; j_gene: TRBJ2-3; len: 12; abundance: few; CDR3nt: TGTGCCAGCAGGTGGGGACCAGATACGCAGTATTTT; CDR3aa: CASRWGPDTQYF
v_gene: TRBV5-1; d_gene: -; j_gene: TRBJ2-2; len: 16; abundance: -; CDR3nt: TGCGCCAGCAGCTTGGACCCAACAGCGCGCCCGGGGGAGCTGTTTTTT; CDR3aa: CASSLDPTARPGELFF
v_gene: TRBV27; d_gene: -; j_gene: TRBJ1-6; len: 14; abundance: -; CDR3nt: TGTGCCAGCAGTTCCCGAGCCTATAATTCACCCCTCCACTTT; CDR3aa: CASSSRAYNSPLHF